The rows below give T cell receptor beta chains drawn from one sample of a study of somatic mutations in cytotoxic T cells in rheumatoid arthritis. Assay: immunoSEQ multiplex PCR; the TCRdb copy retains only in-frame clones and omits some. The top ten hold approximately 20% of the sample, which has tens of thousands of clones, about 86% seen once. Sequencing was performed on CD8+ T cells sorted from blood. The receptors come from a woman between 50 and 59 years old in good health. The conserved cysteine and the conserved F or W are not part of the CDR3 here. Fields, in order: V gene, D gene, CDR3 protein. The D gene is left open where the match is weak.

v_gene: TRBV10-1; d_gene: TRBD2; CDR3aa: ASSERLAGNEQF
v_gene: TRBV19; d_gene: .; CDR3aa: ASSIPGETGGELF
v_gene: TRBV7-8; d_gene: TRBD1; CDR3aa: ASSLGSQGVYEQY
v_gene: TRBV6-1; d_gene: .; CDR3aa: AGGPARNTEAF
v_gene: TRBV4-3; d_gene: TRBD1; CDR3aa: ASSSFRGRGNTEAF
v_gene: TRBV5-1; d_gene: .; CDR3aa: ASSLDPGVAF
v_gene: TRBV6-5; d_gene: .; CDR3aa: ASTPFPSLNTEAF
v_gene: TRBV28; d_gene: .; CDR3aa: ASSSPRGLNQPQH
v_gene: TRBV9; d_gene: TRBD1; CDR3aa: ASSLTGGGNQPQH
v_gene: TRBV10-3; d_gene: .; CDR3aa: AISESPGNSYNEQF
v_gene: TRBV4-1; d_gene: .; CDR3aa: ASSQDTPQGGFSYGYT
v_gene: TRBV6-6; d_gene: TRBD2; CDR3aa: ASSEPGTSRDIQY
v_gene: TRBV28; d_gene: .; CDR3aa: ASSSPPDRTSGNTIY
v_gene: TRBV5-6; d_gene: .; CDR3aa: ASSWGTGVSTEAF
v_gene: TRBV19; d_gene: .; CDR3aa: ASTAFGGSRYGYT
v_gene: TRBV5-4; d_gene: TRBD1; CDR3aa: ASSLGGGQGGTEAF
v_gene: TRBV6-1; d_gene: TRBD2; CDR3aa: ASSDGRGGPPSYNEQF
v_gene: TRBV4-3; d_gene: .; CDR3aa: ASSQDPSGTGELF
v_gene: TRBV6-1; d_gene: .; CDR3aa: ASSQGSTRGSYNEQF
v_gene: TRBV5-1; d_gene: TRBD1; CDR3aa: ASSDRVQETQY
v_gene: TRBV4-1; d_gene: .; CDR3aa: ASSRKSPDTIY
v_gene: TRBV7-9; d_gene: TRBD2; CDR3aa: ASSPRGGSSYNEQF
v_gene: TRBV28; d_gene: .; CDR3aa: ASSHRALGEETQY
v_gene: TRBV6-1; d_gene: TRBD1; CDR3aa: ASSEGTGTYQETQY
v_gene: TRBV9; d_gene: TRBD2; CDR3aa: ASSVGDSGGIQETQY
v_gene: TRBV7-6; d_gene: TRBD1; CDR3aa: ASSSGTGANEKLF
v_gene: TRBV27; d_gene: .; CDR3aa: ASSGGTSNTGELF
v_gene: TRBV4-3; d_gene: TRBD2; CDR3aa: ASSQVLRGDYNEQF
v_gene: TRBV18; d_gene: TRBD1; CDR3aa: ASSPETGGYGNTIY
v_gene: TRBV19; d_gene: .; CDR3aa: ASRGFSGYT
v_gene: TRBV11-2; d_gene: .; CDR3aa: ASSLFFGTNEKLF
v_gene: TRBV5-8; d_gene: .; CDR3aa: ASSEGRRTDQPQH
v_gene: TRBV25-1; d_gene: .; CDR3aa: ASRTKETQY
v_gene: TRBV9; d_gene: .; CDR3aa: ASSRGDGRGPKETQY
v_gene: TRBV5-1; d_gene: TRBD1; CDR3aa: ASSLGRQGSTEAF
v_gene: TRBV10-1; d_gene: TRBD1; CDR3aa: ASTGQGASNEQF
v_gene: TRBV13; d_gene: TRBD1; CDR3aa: ASSLEGARAGELF
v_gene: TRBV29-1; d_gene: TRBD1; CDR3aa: SIRTGSTDTQY
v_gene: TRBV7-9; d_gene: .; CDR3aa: ASSPSREGEAF
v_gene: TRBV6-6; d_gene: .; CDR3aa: ASSYFEGTSAEAF
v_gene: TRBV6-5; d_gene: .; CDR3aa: ASSTGGAGYEKLF
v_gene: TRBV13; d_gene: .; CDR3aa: ASSPGTFNTEAF
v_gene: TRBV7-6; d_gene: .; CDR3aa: ASSPDGVEETQY
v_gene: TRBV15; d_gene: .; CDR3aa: ATRPTANYGYT
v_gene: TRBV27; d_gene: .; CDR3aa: ASSSGTEAF
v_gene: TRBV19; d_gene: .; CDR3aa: ASSRGSGSGANVLT
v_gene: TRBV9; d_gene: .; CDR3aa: ASSGRIAGYT
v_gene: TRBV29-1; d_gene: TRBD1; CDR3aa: SVEDRTGDRGYT
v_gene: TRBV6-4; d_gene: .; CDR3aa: ASSDSSTGSHGYT